A single sample is the source of the 30 T cell receptor beta chains below, sequenced in a study of blood T cell repertoires in COVID-19. TCRdb's table, derived via immunoSEQ multiplex PCR, lists solely in-frame clones and lacks some. This sample carries over 120,000 clones, roughly four fifths of them seen once, and the ten largest clones take roughly 9%. The sample consisted of peripheral blood. All receptors come from a woman between 50 and 59 years old with active or convalescent COVID-19.

The J gene is TRBJ1-2, the V gene TRBV7-2; D remains unclear. V shed 5 bases and J shed 8 bases, with 21 bases lying between them. CDR1 and CDR2 from the germline V gene are SGHTA and FQGNSA. The CDR3 runs 15 residues. The CDR3 sequence is CASSANRLAGGGYTF. In nucleotides, the CDR3 is TGTGCCAGCAGCGCAAATCGGCTGGCAGGTGGGGGCTACACCTTC.

V usage is TRBV14 and J usage is TRBJ2-7; 10 nucleotides line up with TRBD1. This CDR3 is built from 16 residues. Germline trimming cut 4 bases from V and 0 bases from J; bases unmatched to any gene: 6. CDR1 is SGHDN, CDR2 FVKESK, per germline. The CDR3 nucleotides are TGTGCCAGCAGCCGCGGACAGGGGGACTACTCCTACGAGCAGTACTTC. Protein product: CASSRGQGDYSYEQYF.

J is TRBJ2-2 and V is TRBV28; 9 positions match TRBD2. After removal of 5 bases from V and 4 bases from J, the junction contained 5 bases not matched to a gene. CDR1 is MDHEN and CDR2 is SYDVKM in the germline V gene. CDR3 length: 15 residues. Here the CDR3 reads CASSTETSGTGELFF. The CDR3 nucleotides are TGTGCCAGCAGTACCGAGACTAGCGGCACCGGGGAGCTGTTTTTT. The complete variable domain, with remaining parts taken from reference TRBV28 and TRBJ2-2, reads DVKVTQSSRYLVKRTGEKVFLECVQDMDHENMFWYRQDPGLGLRLIYFSYDVKMKEKGDIPEGYSVSREKKERFSLILESASTNQTSMYLCASSTETSGTGELFFGEGSRLTVL.

Details on this clone: Other DNA sequences within the sample encode an identical CDR3. The chain combines TRBV12-3 or TRBV12-4 with TRBJ1-5, with TRBD1 matching over 8 bases. The CDR3 spans 13 residues. V lost 6 bases and J lost 6; bases outside the gene matches: 4. The CDR3: CASSSDRGQPQHF. The CDR3 region has the DNA TGTGCCAGCAGCTCCGACAGGGGTCAGCCCCAGCATTTT.

The chain employs TRBV7-2 and TRBJ1-1; TRBD1 might be the D (5 bases). This CDR3 has 14 amino acids. Trimming removed 6 bases at V and 4 bases at J, with 15 bases between. Germline values: CDR1 SGHTA, CDR2 FQGNSA. The CDR3 is CASSTIGGSTEAFF. For the CDR3, the DNA is TGTGCCAGCAGTACAATTGGGGGGAGCACTGAAGCTTTCTTT.

The chain couples TRBV6-5 to TRBJ2-1; 10 bases map to TRBD2. V lost 4 bases to trimming and J lost 2 bases; unmatched junction nucleotides: 5. This CDR3 region has 16 residues. CDR1 is MNHEY and CDR2 is SVGAGI in the germline V gene. The CDR3 region has the DNA TGTGCCAGCAGTTGGGCTAGCGGGGGTACCTACAATGAGCAGTTCTTC. It specifies CASSWASGGTYNEQFF.

This chain connects TRBV7-9 to TRBJ1-1; D gene ambiguous. The CDR3 contains 13 residues. Looked up from germline, CDR1 is SEHNR and CDR2 is FQNEAQ (reference sequence). V dropped 3 bases and J dropped 7 bases, with 12 bases sitting between them. The CDR3 DNA is TGTGCCAGCAGCTTTAGTGGGAGCAGTGAAGCTTTCTTT. As protein: CASSFSGSSEAFF.

The chain couples TRBV30 to TRBJ1-1, with 10 bases that match TRBD1. The CDR3 covers 14 residues. Germline V lookup: CDR1 GTSNPN, CDR2 SVGIG (reference sequence). Unmatched junction bases numbered 6, after V lost 5 bases and J lost 3 bases. In DNA, the CDR3 is TGTGCCTGGGACAGGGGGCATGAGGACACTGAAGCTTTCTTT. Residues: CAWDRGHEDTEAFF.

The chain has TRBV7-3 and TRBJ2-2; D gene unclear. The CDR3 runs 13 residues. CDR1 is SGHTA, CDR2 FQGTGA, per germline. Trimming shortened V by 6 bases and J by 0 bases, and 5 bases separated the two germline ends. CDR3 nucleotide sequence: TGTGCCAGCAGGGAGCCGAACACCGGGGAGCTGTTTTTT. This encodes CASREPNTGELFF.

This clone was seen just once. The chain uses TRBV12-5 and TRBJ2-3; D remains ambiguous. Germline values: CDR1 LGHNT, CDR2 FRNRAP. The CDR3 totals 14 residues. Trimming pared 5 bases from V and 5 bases from J, leaving 14 bases between. CDR3 region: CASGPPGPQDTQYF. In DNA, the CDR3 is TGTGCTAGTGGTCCGCCGGGTCCACAAGATACGCAGTATTTT.

The chain combines TRBV19 with TRBJ1-5; the D is unclear. The CDR3 has 16 residues. V was clipped by 5 bases and J by 1 base, with 15 bases between them. Germline lookup yields CDR1 LNHDA and CDR2 SQIVND (reference sequence). The CDR3 bases are TGTGCCAGTAGTGGGTTGGAGAGGGCAAGCAATCAGCCCCAGCATTTT. As protein: CASSGLERASNQPQHF.

Of note for this clone: The same CDR3 is also encoded by other DNA sequences in this sample. The chain recombines TRBV7-2 with TRBJ1-5, with D hard to call. Trimming shortened V by 1 base and J by 5 bases, and 6 bases separated the two germline ends. CDR1 and CDR2 from the germline V gene are SGHTA and FQGNSA. The CDR3 runs to 13 residues. The CDR3 region is CASSLDRDQPQHF. The DNA for the CDR3 is TGTGCCAGCAGCTTAGATCGGGATCAGCCCCAGCATTTT.

The chain has TRBV28 and TRBJ1-3; TRBD1 matches at 7 bases. The CDR3 extends over 17 amino acids. V was clipped by 5 bases and J by 6 bases; unmatched bases: 16. Germline CDR1 reads MDHEN; CDR2 reads SYDVKM. The DNA for the CDR3 is TGTGCCAGCAGTGGATCCGGGACAGTCCGCTCAGTAAACACCATATATTTT. Its protein product is CASSGSGTVRSVNTIYF.

This rearrangement joins TRBV4-3 to TRBJ1-2, with TRBD1 as a possible D gene (5 bases). V was cut by 4 bases and J by 3 bases, with 15 bases left in between. There are 15 residues in the CDR3. Germline CDR1 reads LGHNA; CDR2 reads YSLEER. This CDR3 reads CASSLAGREDYGYTF. CDR3 DNA sequence: TGCGCCAGCAGCCTCGCGGGCAGGGAGGACTATGGCTACACCTTC.

This clone was observed at least ten times. The rearrangement uses TRBV29-1 and TRBJ2-3; D ambiguous. The CDR3 is made up of 13 amino acids. The V gene's germline CDR1 is SQVTM and CDR2 ANQGSEA. V dropped 2 bases and J dropped 0 bases, with 6 bases sitting between them. The CDR3 nucleotides are TGCAGCGTTGAACCCTCTAGCACAGATACGCAGTATTTT. Its protein product is CSVEPSSTDTQYF.

As to this clone: This sample also contains other DNA sequences that code for the same CDR3. The V gene is TRBV30, the J gene TRBJ2-7, with D possibly being TRBD1 (6 bases). V lost 0 bases, J lost 3 bases, and 6 bases lay in between. CDR1 and CDR2 from the germline V gene are GTSNPN and SVGIG (reference sequence). This CDR3 is 12 amino acids long. The CDR3 DNA is TGTGCCTGGAGTGTACAGGGCTACGAGCAGTACTTC. Translating gives CAWSVQGYEQYF.

The J gene is TRBJ2-7, the V gene TRBV14; no definite D call. This CDR3 has 13 residues. V was shortened by 0 bases and J by 6 bases, with 9 bases between the two germline ends. Germline V lookup: CDR1 SGHDN, CDR2 FVKESK. CDR3 DNA sequence: TGTGCCAGCAGCCAAGAACGCAAGCGCGAGCAGTACTTC. As protein: CASSQERKREQYF.

The chain couples TRBV7-2 to TRBJ2-2, with 8 bases lining up with TRBD1. Trimming at V came to 5 bases and at J to 5 bases, leaving 7 bases not matched to a gene. The CDR3 runs to 15 residues. Germline assignment: CDR1 SGHTA and CDR2 FQGNSA. CDR3 sequence (DNA): TGTGCCAGCAGCATTGGACAGGGACGGACCGGGGAGCTGTTTTTT. Translated: CASSIGQGRTGELFF.

The gene calls are TRBV18 and TRBJ1-5; weak D call: TRBD1 (5 bases). The germline V and J ends were trimmed by 6 bases and 7 bases, with 19 bases remaining between them. The CDR3 totals 15 residues. Germline lookup yields CDR1 KGHSH and CDR2 LQKENI. The CDR3, as DNA: TGTGCCAGCTCCCAAGGGCGGGGTCAGGGCCAGCCCCAGCATTTT. Translation: CASSQGRGQGQPQHF.

The rearrangement joins TRBV7-9 to TRBJ2-7; D uncertain. The CDR3 is 15 residues long. CDR1 and CDR2 (germline): SEHNR, FQNEAQ (reference sequence). V dropped 4 bases and J dropped 3 bases, with 16 bases sitting between them. The DNA of the CDR3 is TGTGCCAGCAGCTCGCCCACCGGGTACCTCTACGAGCAGTACTTC. It codes for CASSSPTGYLYEQYF.

The chain uses TRBV19 and TRBJ2-5; a weak D match, TRBD1 (6 bases). Germline CDR1 LNHDA, CDR2 SQIVND (reference sequence). V lost 5 bases, J lost 5 bases, and 18 bases lay in between. The CDR3 loop spans 15 amino acids. CDR3 in amino acids: CASSFAGTKEETQYF. In DNA, the CDR3 is TGTGCCAGTAGTTTCGCCGGGACAAAAGAGGAGACCCAGTACTTC.

This clone was counted a few times. V is TRBV30 and J is TRBJ2-7; TRBD2 agrees at 7 bases. This CDR3 comprises 13 residues. Germline-derived CDR1 and CDR2 are GTSNPN and SVGIG (reference sequence). With 3 bases clipped from V and 4 bases from J, the junction kept 6 bases outside the gene matches. CDR3 DNA: TGTGCCTGGAGAGGGGATAGCGGGTACGAGCAGTACTTC. Protein product: CAWRGDSGYEQYF.

The DNA of the CDR3 is TGTGCCAGCGGACAGCCTAGCGGGAATGCTGGATCGCAGTATTTT. Amino acids: CASGQPSGNAGSQYF. The chain couples TRBV25-1 to TRBJ2-3; TRBD2 aligns across 9 bases. Germline V gene sequence: CDR1 MGHDK, CDR2 SYGVNS. The V gene end was trimmed by 8 bases and the J gene end by 10 bases; junction bases not matched to a gene: 16. The CDR3 runs 15 residues. The full variable domain, in which reference TRBV25-1 and TRBJ2-3 provide the parts outside the CDR3, is EADIYQTPRYLVIGTGKKITLECSQTMGHDKMYWYQQDPGMELHLIHYSYGVNSTEKGDLSSESTVSRIRTEHFPLTLESARPSHTSQYLCASGQPSGNAGSQYFGPGTRLTVL.

The chain couples TRBV27 to TRBJ1-2, with 9 bases matching TRBD1. The CDR3 spans 14 residues. Per germline, CDR1 MNHEY and CDR2 SMNVEV (reference sequence). J was trimmed by 4 bases and V by 6 bases; bases with no gene match: 6. Written as DNA, the CDR3 is TGTGCCAGCAGAGAACAGGGGGCGATCTATGGCTACACCTTC. Translating it yields CASREQGAIYGYTF.

The chain is built from TRBV7-3 and TRBJ2-1, with 13 positions matching TRBD2. Per the germline V gene, CDR1 is SGHTA and CDR2 is FQGTGA. Trimming at V came to 4 bases and at J to 9 bases, leaving 9 bases not matched to a gene. CDR3 size: 16 residues. For the CDR3, the DNA is TGTGCCAGCAGCTCCACGGGACTAGCGGGGTCGGGTGAGCAGTTCTTC. Translated: CASSSTGLAGSGEQFF.

The genes are TRBV11-2 and TRBJ2-1; 10 bases match TRBD1. This CDR3 has 15 amino acids. Germline CDR1 is SGHAT and CDR2 is FQNNGV. With V trimmed by 5 bases and J by 9 bases, 10 bases remained unmatched. The CDR3 sequence: CASSPGTGVPGEQFF. Written as DNA, the CDR3 is TGTGCCAGCAGCCCAGGGACAGGGGTCCCGGGTGAGCAGTTCTTC.

This clone has only a few counts. The rearrangement joins TRBV6-5 to TRBJ2-7, with 8 bases identical to TRBD2. The CDR3 consists of 15 residues. The germline CDR1 and CDR2 sequences are MNHEY and SVGAGI. The junction had 7 bases not matched to a gene; V was cut back by 6 bases and J by 0 bases. CDR3 nucleotides: TGTGCCAGCAGCCAGCGGGGGCATCTCTCCTACGAGCAGTACTTC. It yields the protein CASSQRGHLSYEQYF.

The chain carries TRBV28 and TRBJ2-2; 11 bases match TRBD1. This CDR3 region has 16 residues. V was pared by 6 bases and J by 4 bases, with 7 bases of the junction left unmatched. CDR1 MDHEN and CDR2 SYDVKM come from the germline V gene. Written as DNA, the CDR3 is TGTGCCAGCAGCACCGCCGGGACAGGGGGCACCGGGGAGCTGTTTTTT. This codes for CASSTAGTGGTGELFF.

This sequence joins TRBV7-3 and TRBJ2-1, with 8 nucleotides matching TRBD1. Germline CDR1 reads SGHTA; CDR2 reads FQGTGA. The CDR3 totals 16 residues. V lost 1 base, J lost 0 bases, and 2 bases stayed unmatched. CDR3 loop: CASSLRDRGSYNEQFF. CDR3 bases: TGTGCCAGCAGCTTAAGAGACAGGGGCTCCTACAATGAGCAGTTCTTC. Variable domain in full (rest from reference TRBV7-3 and TRBJ2-1): GAGVSQTPSNKVTEKGKYVELRCDPISGHTALYWYRQSLGQGPEFLIYFQGTGAADDSGLPNDRFFAVRPEGSVSTLKIQRTERGDSAVYLCASSLRDRGSYNEQFFGPGTRLTVL.

The V gene is TRBV4-3, the J gene TRBJ2-5; D is unclear. The CDR3 loop spans 15 amino acids. V was clipped by 4 bases and J by 1 base, with 13 bases between them. Germline values: CDR1 LGHNA, CDR2 YSLEER. The CDR3 nucleotides are TGCGCCAGCAGCCGAGCCCCCACCCCCCAAGAGACCCAGTACTTC. Amino acid sequence: CASSRAPTPQETQYF.